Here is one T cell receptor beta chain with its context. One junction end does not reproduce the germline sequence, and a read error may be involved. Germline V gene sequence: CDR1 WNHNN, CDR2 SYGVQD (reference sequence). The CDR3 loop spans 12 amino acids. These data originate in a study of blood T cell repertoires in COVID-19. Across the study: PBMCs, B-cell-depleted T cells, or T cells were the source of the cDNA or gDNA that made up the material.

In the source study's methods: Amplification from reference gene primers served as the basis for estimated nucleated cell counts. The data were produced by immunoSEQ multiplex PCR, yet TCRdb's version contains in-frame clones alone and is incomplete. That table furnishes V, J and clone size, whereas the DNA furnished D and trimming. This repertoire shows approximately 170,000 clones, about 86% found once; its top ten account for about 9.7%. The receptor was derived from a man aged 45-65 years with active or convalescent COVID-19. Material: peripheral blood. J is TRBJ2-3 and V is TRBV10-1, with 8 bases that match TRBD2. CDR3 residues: CASSDGTSAFMF. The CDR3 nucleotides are TGCGCCAGCAGTGATGGGACTAGTGCCTTCATGTTT.